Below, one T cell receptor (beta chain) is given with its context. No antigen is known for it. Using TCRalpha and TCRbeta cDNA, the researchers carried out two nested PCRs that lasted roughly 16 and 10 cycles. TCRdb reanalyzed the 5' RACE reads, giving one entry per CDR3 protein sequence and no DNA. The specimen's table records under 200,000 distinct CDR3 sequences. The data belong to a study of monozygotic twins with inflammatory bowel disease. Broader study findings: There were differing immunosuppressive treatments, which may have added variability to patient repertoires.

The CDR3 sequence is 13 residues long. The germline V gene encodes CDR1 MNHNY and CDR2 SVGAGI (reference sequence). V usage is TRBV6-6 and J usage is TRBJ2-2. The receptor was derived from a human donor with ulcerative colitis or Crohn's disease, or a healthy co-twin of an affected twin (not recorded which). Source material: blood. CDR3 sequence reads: CASSYFGPGELFF.